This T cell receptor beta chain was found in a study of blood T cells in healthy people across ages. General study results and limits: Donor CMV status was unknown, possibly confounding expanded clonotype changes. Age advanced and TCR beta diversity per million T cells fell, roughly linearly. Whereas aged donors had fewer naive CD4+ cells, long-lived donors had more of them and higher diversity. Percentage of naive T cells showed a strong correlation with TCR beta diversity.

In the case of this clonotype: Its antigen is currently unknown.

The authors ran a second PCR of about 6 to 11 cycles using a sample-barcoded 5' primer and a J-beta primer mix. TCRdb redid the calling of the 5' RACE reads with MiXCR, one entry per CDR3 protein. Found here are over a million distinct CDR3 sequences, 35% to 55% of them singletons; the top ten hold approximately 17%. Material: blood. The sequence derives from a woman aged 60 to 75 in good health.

CDR3 residues: CSASMGDDTQYF. CDR3 DNA sequence: TGCAGTGCTAGTATGGGGGACGATACGCAGTATTTT. The chain joins TRBV20-1 to TRBJ2-3; the D gene could be TRBD1 or TRBD2 (5 bases each). The V end lost 3 bases, the J end lost 6 bases, and 10 bases lay between the germline ends. Germline V gene sequence: CDR1 DFQATT, CDR2 SNEGSKA (reference sequence). CDR3 length: 12 residues.